Presented here are 18 T cell receptor beta chains from one specimen sequenced in a study of blood T cell repertoires in COVID-19. TCRdb keeps only in-frame clones here, not all; method: immunoSEQ multiplex PCR. The sample consists of around 60,000 clones, about 81% of them appearing once. Material for sequencing was peripheral blood. Receptors originate from an older man with acute or convalescent COVID-19.

V gene TRBV7-9 combines with J gene TRBJ1-1; D ambiguous. In germline, CDR1 is SEHNR, CDR2 FQNEAQ (reference sequence). Trimming removed 11 bases at V and 1 base at J, with 14 bases between. The CDR3 spans 13 residues. CDR3 protein: CAERVSGNTEAFF. CDR3 coding DNA: TGTGCCGAGCGAGTGTCGGGGAACACTGAAGCTTTCTTT.

The chain couples TRBV7-8 to TRBJ1-3; D unclear. Trimming stripped 5 bases from V and 0 bases from J, with 14 bases between. The length of the CDR3 is 16 residues. Per the germline V gene, CDR1 is SGHVS and CDR2 is FQNEAQ. The CDR3 DNA is TGTGCCAGCAGCGCCGAGGGCCGCCGCTCTGGAAACACCATATATTTT. This gives the protein CASSAEGRRSGNTIYF.

As DNA, the CDR3 is TGTGCCAGCAGTGAATCGTCCCGGACAGGGCTTTATTTTGGCTACACCTTC. It yields the protein CASSESSRTGLYFGYTF. This chain joins TRBV25-1 and TRBJ1-2, with 8 bases lining up with TRBD1. The CDR3 contains 17 residues. Germline CDR1 is MGHDK and CDR2 is SYGVNS. The J segment lost 7 bases and the V segment lost 1 base, leaving 14 bases of the junction unmatched.

V is TRBV4-2 and J is TRBJ2-1; D is unresolved. Looked up from germline, CDR1 is LGHNA and CDR2 is YNFKEQ. The CDR3 totals 16 residues. Trimming removed 0 bases at V and 0 bases at J, with 9 bases between. This CDR3 is CASSQDPMYSYNEQFF. CDR3 in DNA: TGTGCCAGCAGCCAAGATCCTATGTACTCCTACAATGAGCAGTTCTTC.

CDR3 in DNA: TGCGCCAGCAGCCCTAGGACAGGGAGCGTAGAGACCCAGTACTTC. It specifies CASSPRTGSVETQYF. The chain has TRBV4-1 and TRBJ2-5; 8 nucleotides agree with TRBD1. The V gene end was trimmed by 4 bases and the J gene end by 4 bases; junction bases not matched to a gene: 8. This CDR3 has 15 amino acids. The germline CDR1 and CDR2 sequences are MGHRA and YSYEKL.

The chain combines TRBV7-8 with TRBJ1-5; 8 bases agree with TRBD1. Germline loops: CDR1 SGHVS, CDR2 FQNEAQ. The CDR3 is made up of 15 amino acids. J gave up 5 bases and V 0 bases, and 3 bases lay outside the gene matches. For the CDR3, the DNA is TGTGCCAGCAGCTTAGCGCCAGGGGGCGATCAGCCCCAGCATTTT. Translating gives CASSLAPGGDQPQHF.

The gene calls are TRBV6-5 and TRBJ2-5; tentatively, D is TRBD2 (6 bases). CDR1 and CDR2 from the germline V gene are MNHEY and SVGAGI. The germline V and J ends were trimmed by 2 bases and 5 bases, with 15 bases remaining between them. The CDR3 runs to 15 residues. CDR3 sequence: CASSYGLAGRETQYF. In DNA, the CDR3 is TGTGCCAGCAGTTACGGACTGGCGGGGAGGGAGACCCAGTACTTC.

This chain connects TRBV12-3 or TRBV12-4 to TRBJ1-6, with 8 bases that match TRBD1. Losses at the gene ends were 6 bases for V and 7 bases for J; bases not matched to a gene: 2. The CDR3 is 13 residues long. CDR3 sequence reads: CASRGQENSPLHF. CDR3 bases: TGTGCCAGCAGGGGACAGGAAAATTCACCCCTCCACTTT.

V gene TRBV18 combines with J gene TRBJ1-1; D unclear. The V and J ends lost 3 bases and 5 bases respectively, with 19 bases between them. CDR3 size: 16 residues. Germline V gene data show CDR1 as KGHSH and CDR2 as LQKENI. CDR3 region: CASSPRELEVGTEAFF. The CDR3 DNA reads TGTGCCAGCTCACCGAGAGAATTGGAGGTTGGGACTGAAGCTTTCTTT.

The CDR3 spells CASSPGGQGRYGYTF. As DNA, the CDR3 is TGTGCCAGCAGCCCGGGGGGACAGGGGAGATATGGCTACACCTTC. This chain joins TRBV5-4 and TRBJ1-2; 10 bases agree with TRBD1. The ends lost 4 bases at V and 5 bases at J; junction bases unmatched: 8. Germline V gene lookup returns CDR1 SGHNT and CDR2 YYREEE (reference sequence). CDR3 length: 15 amino acids.

The V call is TRBV11-2, the J call TRBJ1-2; 12 nucleotides agree with TRBD1. The CDR3 has 14 residues. V lost 5 bases to trimming and J lost 8 bases; unmatched junction nucleotides: 6. Germline assignment: CDR1 SGHAT and CDR2 FQNNGV. The CDR3 is CASSPGTGGLGYTF. CDR3 nucleotides: TGTGCCAGCAGCCCCGGGACAGGGGGCCTCGGCTACACCTTC. The full variable domain, rest sourced from reference TRBV11-2 and TRBJ1-2, is EAGVAQSPRYKIIEKRQSVAFWCNPISGHATLYWYQQILGQGPKLLIQFQNNGVVDDSQLPKDRFSAERLKGVDSTLKIQPAKLEDSAVYLCASSPGTGGLGYTFGSGTRLTVV.

The chain combines TRBV4-1 with TRBJ2-5; 7 bases are shared with TRBD2. Trimming took 1 base from V and 2 from J; bases not matched to a gene: 7. CDR1 and CDR2 from the germline V gene are MGHRA and YSYEKL. The CDR3 has 16 amino acids. For the CDR3, the DNA is TGCGCCAGCAGCCAAGGGGAGGGACTGACACAAGAGACCCAGTACTTC. This gives the protein CASSQGEGLTQETQYF.

The chain links TRBV7-9 to TRBJ2-1, with 9 bases that match TRBD2. Looked up from germline, CDR1 is SEHNR and CDR2 is FQNEAQ (reference sequence). The CDR3 sequence is 15 residues long. J was trimmed by 2 bases and V by 3 bases; bases with no gene match: 2. In DNA, the CDR3 is TGTGCCAGCAGCTTGACTAGCGGTCCCTACAATGAGCAGTTCTTC. Amino acid sequence: CASSLTSGPYNEQFF.

This clone appeared a few times. The chain combines TRBV14 with TRBJ1-6, with D uncertain. This CDR3 contains 15 residues. Trimming pared 2 bases from V and 10 bases from J, leaving 15 bases between. Germline assignment: CDR1 SGHDN and CDR2 FVKESK. The CDR3 coding sequence is TGTGCCAGCAGCCAATTGACTGCCCTTAGATCACCCCTCCACTTT. It specifies CASSQLTALRSPLHF.

The J gene is TRBJ2-4, the V gene TRBV14; weak D call: TRBD1 (5 bases). This CDR3 contains 16 residues. V shed 3 bases and J shed 0 bases, with 12 bases lying between them. Germline lookup yields CDR1 SGHDN and CDR2 FVKESK. The CDR3: CASSQDKVEAKNIQYF. In nucleotides, the CDR3 is TGTGCCAGCAGCCAGGACAAGGTGGAAGCCAAAAACATTCAGTACTTC.

The V call is TRBV27, the J call TRBJ1-1; TRBD1 matches 8 bases. The CDR3 is 14 amino acids. The ends lost 8 bases at V and 5 bases at J; junction bases unmatched: 10. Germline assignment: CDR1 MNHEY and CDR2 SMNVEV (reference sequence). The CDR3 loop reads CASYDQGAKTEAFF. DNA for the CDR3: TGTGCCAGCTATGATCAGGGGGCAAAAACTGAAGCTTTCTTT.

The rearrangement joins TRBV7-9 to TRBJ1-1; 9 bases agree with TRBD1. This CDR3 spans 15 amino acids. Germline CDR1 and CDR2: SEHNR and FQNEAQ (reference sequence). Germline trimming cut 2 bases from V and 6 bases from J; bases unmatched to any gene: 7. CDR3 nucleotides: TGTGCCAGCAGCTTACGGACAGGGGCGTTTTCTGAAGCTTTCTTT. It yields the protein CASSLRTGAFSEAFF.

The chain employs TRBV3-1 (or the pseudogene TRBV3-2) and TRBJ2-3; TRBD1 might be the D (6 bases). Germline CDR1 reads LGHDT; CDR2 reads YNNKEL (reference sequence). CDR3 length: 15 amino acids. V lost 3 bases and J 1 base, leaving 11 bases between the germline ends. CDR3 region: CASSHGTLRTDTQYF. CDR3 DNA: TGTGCCAGCAGCCATGGGACACTACGCACAGATACGCAGTATTTT.